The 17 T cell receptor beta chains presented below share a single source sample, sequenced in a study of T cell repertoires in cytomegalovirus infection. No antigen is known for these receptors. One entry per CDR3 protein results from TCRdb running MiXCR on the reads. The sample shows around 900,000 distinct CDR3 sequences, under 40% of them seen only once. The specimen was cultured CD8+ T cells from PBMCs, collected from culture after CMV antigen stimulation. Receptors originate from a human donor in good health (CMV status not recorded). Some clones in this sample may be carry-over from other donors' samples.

The DNA for the CDR3 is TGTGCCAGTCGATCGCTCGATTGGCGATTAAGAATGAAAACGGTCCAAGAGACCCAGTACTTC. Amino acids: CASRSLDWRLRMKTVQETQYF. The chain couples TRBV19 to TRBJ2-5; D gene ambiguous. The germline CDR1 and CDR2 sequences are LNHDA and SQIVND (reference sequence). The V gene lost 8 bases and the J gene lost 1 base, with 35 bases spanning the gap. The CDR3 covers 21 residues. The variable domain in full, completed from reference TRBV19 and TRBJ2-5, reads DGGITQSPKYLFRKEGQNVTLSCEQNLNHDAMYWYRQDPGQGLRLIYYSQIVNDFQKGDIAEGYSVSREKKESFPLTVTSAQKNPTAFYLCASRSLDWRLRMKTVQETQYFGPGTRLLVL.

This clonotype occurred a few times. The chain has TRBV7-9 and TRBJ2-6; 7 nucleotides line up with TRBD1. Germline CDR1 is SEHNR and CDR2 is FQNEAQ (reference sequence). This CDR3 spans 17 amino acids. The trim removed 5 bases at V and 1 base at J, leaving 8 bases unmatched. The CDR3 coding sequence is TGTGCCAGCAGCCACCGGGACAGCCCTTCTGGGGCCAACGTCCTGACTTTC. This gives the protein CASSHRDSPSGANVLTF.

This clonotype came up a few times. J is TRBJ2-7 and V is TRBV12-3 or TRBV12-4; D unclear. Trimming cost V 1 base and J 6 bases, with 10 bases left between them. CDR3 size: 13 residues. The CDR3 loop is CASSLGPRGEQYV. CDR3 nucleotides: TGTGCCAGCAGTTTAGGGCCTCGAGGCGAGCAGTACGTC.

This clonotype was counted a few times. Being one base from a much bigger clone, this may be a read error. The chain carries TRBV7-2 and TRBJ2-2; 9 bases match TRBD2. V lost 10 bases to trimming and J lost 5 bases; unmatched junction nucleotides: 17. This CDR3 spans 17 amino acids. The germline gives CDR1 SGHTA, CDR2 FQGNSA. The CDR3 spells CANTFPRNSGGTGELFF. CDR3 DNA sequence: TGTGCCAACACATTTCCTCGTAATAGCGGGGGAACCGGGGAGCTGTTTTTT. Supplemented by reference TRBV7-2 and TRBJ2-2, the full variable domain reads GAGVSQSPSNKVTEKGKDVELRCDPISGHTALYWYRQSLGQGLEFLIYFQGNSAPDKSGLPSDRFSAERTGGSVSTLTIQRTQQEDSAVYLCANTFPRNSGGTGELFFGEGSRLTVL.

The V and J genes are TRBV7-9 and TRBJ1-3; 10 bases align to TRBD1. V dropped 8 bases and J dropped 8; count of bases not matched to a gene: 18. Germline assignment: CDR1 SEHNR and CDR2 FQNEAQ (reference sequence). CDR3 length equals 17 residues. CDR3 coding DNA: TGTGCCAGCTTTCCGAGGGGCTACCGGGACAGGGGTGACACCATATATTTT. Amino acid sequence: CASFPRGYRDRGDTIYF. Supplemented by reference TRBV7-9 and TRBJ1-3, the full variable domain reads DTGVSQNPRHKITKRGQNVTFRCDPISEHNRLYWYRQTLGQGPEFLTYFQNEAQLEKSRLLSDRFSAERPKGSFSTLEIQRTEQGDSAMYLCASFPRGYRDRGDTIYFGEGSWLTVV.

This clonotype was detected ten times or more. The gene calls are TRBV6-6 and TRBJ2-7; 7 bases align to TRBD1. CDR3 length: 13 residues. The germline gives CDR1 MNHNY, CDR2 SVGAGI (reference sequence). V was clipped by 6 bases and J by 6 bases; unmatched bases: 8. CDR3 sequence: CASSHRGPGEQYV. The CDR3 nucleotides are TGTGCCAGCAGCCACAGGGGACCGGGCGAGCAGTACGTC.

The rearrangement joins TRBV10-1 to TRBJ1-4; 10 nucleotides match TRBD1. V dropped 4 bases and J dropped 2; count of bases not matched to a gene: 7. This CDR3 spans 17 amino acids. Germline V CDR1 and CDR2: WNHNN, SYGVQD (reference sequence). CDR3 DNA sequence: TGCGCCAGCAGTGCCGCCGGGACAGGGGAGACTAATGAAAAACTGTTTTTT. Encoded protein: CASSAAGTGETNEKLFF.

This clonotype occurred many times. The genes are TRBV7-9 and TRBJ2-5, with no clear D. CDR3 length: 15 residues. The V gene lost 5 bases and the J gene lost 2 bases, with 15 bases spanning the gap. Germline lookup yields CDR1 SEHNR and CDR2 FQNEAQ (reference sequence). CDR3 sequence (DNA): TGTGCCAGCAGCCAGAATTGGGCGAAGCAAGAGACCCAGTACTTC. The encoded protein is CASSQNWAKQETQYF.

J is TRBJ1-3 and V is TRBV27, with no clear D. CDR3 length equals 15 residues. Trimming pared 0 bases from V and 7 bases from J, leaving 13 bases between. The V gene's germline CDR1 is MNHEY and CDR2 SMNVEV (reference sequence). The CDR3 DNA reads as TGTGCCAGCAGTTTATCGAATCCCGGAGGGAACACCATATATTTT. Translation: CASSLSNPGGNTIYF.

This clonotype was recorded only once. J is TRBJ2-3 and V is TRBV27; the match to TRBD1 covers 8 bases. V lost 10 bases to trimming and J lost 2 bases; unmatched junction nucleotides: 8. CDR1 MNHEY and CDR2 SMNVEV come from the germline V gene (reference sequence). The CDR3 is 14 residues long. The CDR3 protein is CAIAPGQDTDTQYF. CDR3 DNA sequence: TGTGCCATCGCGCCGGGACAGGACACAGATACGCAGTATTTT.

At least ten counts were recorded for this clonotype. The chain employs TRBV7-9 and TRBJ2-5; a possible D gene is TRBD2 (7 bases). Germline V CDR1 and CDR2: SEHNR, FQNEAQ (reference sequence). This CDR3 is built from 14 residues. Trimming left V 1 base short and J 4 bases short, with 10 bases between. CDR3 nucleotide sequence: TGTGCCAGCAGCTTAGTGGCGGGGGCAGAGACCCAGTACTTC. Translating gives CASSLVAGAETQYF.

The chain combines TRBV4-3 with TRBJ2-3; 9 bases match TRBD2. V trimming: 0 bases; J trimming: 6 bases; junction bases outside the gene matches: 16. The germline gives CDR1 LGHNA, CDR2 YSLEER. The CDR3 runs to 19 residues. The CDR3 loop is CASSQERFASGGPSDTQYF. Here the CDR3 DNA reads TGCGCCAGCAGCCAAGAACGGTTCGCCAGCGGGGGGCCGTCGGATACGCAGTATTTT.

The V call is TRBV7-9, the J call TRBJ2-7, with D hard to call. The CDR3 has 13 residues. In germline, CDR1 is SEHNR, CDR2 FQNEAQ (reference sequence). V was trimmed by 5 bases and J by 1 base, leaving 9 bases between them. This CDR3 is CASSGVTSYEQYV. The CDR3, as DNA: TGTGCCAGCAGCGGAGTGACTTCCTACGAGCAGTACGTC.

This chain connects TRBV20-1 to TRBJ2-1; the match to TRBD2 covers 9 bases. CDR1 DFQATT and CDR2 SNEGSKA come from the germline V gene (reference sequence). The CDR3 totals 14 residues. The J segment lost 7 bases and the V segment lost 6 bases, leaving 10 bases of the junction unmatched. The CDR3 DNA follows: TGCAGTGCCTCTCAACAAGCGGGGGGTAATGAGCAGTTCTTC. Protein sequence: CSASQQAGGNEQFF.

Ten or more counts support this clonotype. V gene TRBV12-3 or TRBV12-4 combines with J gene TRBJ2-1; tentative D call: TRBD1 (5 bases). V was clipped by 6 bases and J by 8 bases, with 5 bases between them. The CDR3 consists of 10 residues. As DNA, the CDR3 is TGTGCCAGCAGAGGGGATGAGCAGTTCTTC. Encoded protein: CASRGDEQFF.

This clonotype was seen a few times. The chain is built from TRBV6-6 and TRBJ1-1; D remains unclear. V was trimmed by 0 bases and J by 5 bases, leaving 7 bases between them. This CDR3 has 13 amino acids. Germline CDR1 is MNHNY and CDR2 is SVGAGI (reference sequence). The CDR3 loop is CASSYSTSTEAFF. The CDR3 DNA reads TGTGCCAGCAGTTACTCGACCAGTACTGAAGCTTTCTTT.

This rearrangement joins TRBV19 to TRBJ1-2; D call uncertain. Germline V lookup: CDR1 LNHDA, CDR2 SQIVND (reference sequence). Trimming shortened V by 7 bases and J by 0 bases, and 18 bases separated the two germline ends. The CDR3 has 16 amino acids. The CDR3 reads CASTPSLGTPNYGYTF. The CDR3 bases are TGTGCCAGTACTCCGAGCCTGGGAACACCTAACTATGGCTACACCTTC.